This paragraph reports one T cell receptor beta chain. Antigen unknown. The CDR3 contains 14 residues. V shed 6 bases and J 5 bases; nucleotides not matched to a gene: 10. Per germline, CDR1 SGHNT and CDR2 YYREEE (reference sequence). This sample is part of a study of cytomegalovirus exposure and HLA in healthy donors. Study-wide results and caveats: The TCR clusters that emerged in the first cohort tended, a later analysis found, to co-occur in the approximately 110 validation repertoires. Rare sequences made up most TCRs, while some public TCRs were found in many donors. Associated with cytomegalovirus, according to the listing, were around 160 TCR beta chains. The classifier, whose performance was assessed in both the original and validation cohorts, reportedly diagnosed cytomegalovirus status with high specificity and sensitivity.

Measured with immunoSEQ multiplex PCR; TCRdb has only the in-frame clones, and not every one. The sample carries fewer than 200,000 clones, roughly 96% recorded once. The sequence derives from a woman younger than 30 in good health and CMV-seronegative. What was sequenced was PBMCs. The J gene is TRBJ1-1, the V gene TRBV5-4; 7 positions match TRBD1. CDR3 in DNA: TGTGCCAGCACCTCCGGCCAGGGGGGTACTGAAGCTTTCTTT. Amino acids: CASTSGQGGTEAFF.